A selection of T cell receptor beta chains follows, all from one sample in a study of shared clonotypes between healthy human individuals. Generated by immunoSEQ multiplex PCR, the TCRdb table keeps only in-frame clones and is missing some. The sample yields around 2,000,000 clones, about 95% seen once. The sample consisted of naive CD8+ T cells sorted from blood. All receptors come from a young man in good health. The CDR3 runs from the conserved cysteine through the conserved F or W. Each record gives: J gene, V gene, D gene, clone size, CDR3 protein, CDR3 DNA. D genes are given only for firm matches. Clone size is stated in some rows and not others, as once, few, many or a class when expanded.

>TRBJ2-1|TRBV2|TRBD2|NA
CASSELAGVYNEQFF
TGTGCCAGCAGTGAACTAGCGGGAGTCTACAATGAGCAGTTCTTC
>TRBJ1-1|TRBV10-3|TRBD1|NA
CAIRTPGQENTEAFF
TGTGCCATCAGGACACCGGGACAGGAGAACACTGAAGCTTTCTTT
>TRBJ1-2|TRBV6-4|TRBD1|NA
CASSDPGTAYYGYTF
TGTGCCAGCAGTGACCCCGGGACAGCCTATTATGGCTACACCTTC
>TRBJ1-5|TRBV5-6|NA|NA
CASSLGASGEPQHF
TGTGCCAGCAGCCTTGGCGCGAGCGGTGAGCCCCAGCATTTT
>TRBJ2-7|TRBV4-1|TRBD2|NA
CASSHIGVSGASYEQYF
TGCGCCAGCAGCCACATTGGAGTGAGCGGGGCCTCCTACGAGCAGTACTTC
>TRBJ2-7|TRBV27|NA|NA
CASSLDGSSYEQYF
TGTGCCAGCAGTTTAGATGGAAGCTCCTACGAGCAGTACTTC
>TRBJ2-2|TRBV4-1|NA|NA
CASSSQGMETGELFF
TGCGCCAGCAGCTCGCAGGGGATGGAGACCGGGGAGCTGTTTTTT
>TRBJ1-1|TRBV28|TRBD1|NA
CASSLSSGTGENTEAFF
TGTGCCAGCAGTTTATCTTCTGGGACAGGCGAGAACACTGAAGCTTTCTTT
>TRBJ2-7|TRBV19|NA|NA
CASSAAGLYEQYF
TGTGCCAGTAGTGCCGCGGGCCTTTACGAGCAGTACTTC
>TRBJ2-1|TRBV2|TRBD2|NA
CASSEPGLDYNEQFF
TGTGCCAGCAGTGAACCCGGACTAGACTACAATGAGCAGTTCTTC
>TRBJ2-7|TRBV7-9|NA|once
CASSPIRAQGYAYEQYF
TGTGCCAGCAGCCCTATAAGAGCACAGGGTTATGCCTACGAGCAGTACTTC
>TRBJ2-3|TRBV29-1|NA|once
CSVEAGQSTDTQYF
TGCAGCGTTGAAGCGGGGCAGAGCACAGATACGCAGTATTTT
>TRBJ1-5|TRBV7-9|NA|NA
CASSLAGRPQHF
TGTGCCAGCAGCTTAGCTGGAAGGCCCCAGCATTTT
>TRBJ1-5|TRBV27|TRBD1|NA
CASSIDRANQPQHF
TGTGCCAGCAGTATTGACAGGGCTAATCAGCCCCAGCATTTT
>TRBJ2-7|TRBV13|TRBD2|NA
CASSTGTSDSYEQYF
TGTGCCAGCAGTACCGGGACTAGCGACTCCTACGAGCAGTACTTC
>TRBJ1-1|TRBV25-1|NA|NA
CASSGQGWAEAFF
TGTGCCAGCAGTGGGCAGGGATGGGCTGAAGCTTTCTTT
>TRBJ1-1|TRBV6-1|NA|NA
CASTLGGDGTEAFF
TGTGCCAGCACACTCGGGGGCGATGGCACTGAAGCTTTCTTT
>TRBJ2-2|TRBV7-9|NA|once
CASSLGLGTGELFF
TGTGCCAGCAGCTTGGGGTTAGGGACCGGGGAGCTGTTTTTT
>TRBJ2-3|TRBV4-2|NA|NA
CASSQEFESLGRRDRFTDTQYF
TGTGCCAGCAGCCAAGAATTCGAAAGTCTAGGGAGGAGGGATAGATTCACAGATACGCAGTATTTT
>TRBJ1-1|TRBV9|NA|NA
CASSVDGGLNTEAFF
TGTGCCAGCAGCGTAGACGGGGGCCTGAACACTGAAGCTTTCTTT
>TRBJ2-7|TRBV5-5|NA|NA
CASSPGTKEYEQYF
TGTGCCAGCAGCCCGGGGACGAAGGAATACGAGCAGTACTTC
>TRBJ2-7|TRBV5-8|NA|NA
CASIPLGADEQYF
TGTGCCAGCATCCCCCTAGGGGCAGACGAGCAGTACTTC
>TRBJ2-2|TRBV27|NA|NA
CASSLSTDTGELFF
TGTGCCAGCAGTTTATCGACTGACACCGGGGAGCTGTTTTTT
>TRBJ1-1|TRBV2|NA|NA
CASSGGLSYEAFF
TGTGCCAGCAGTGGGGGCCTAAGCTATGAAGCTTTCTTT
>TRBJ2-1|TRBV2|TRBD2|NA
CASRGTISYNEQFF
TGTGCCAGCCGAGGGACTATATCCTACAATGAGCAGTTCTTC
>TRBJ2-5|TRBV5-1|TRBD2|once
CASSFTSGGVLETQYF
TGCGCCAGCAGCTTCACTAGCGGGGGGGTGTTGGAGACCCAGTACTTC
>TRBJ2-3|TRBV7-9|TRBD2|NA
CASSPVVAGVTDTQYF
TGTGCCAGCAGCCCCGTGGTAGCGGGGGTTACAGATACGCAGTATTTT
>TRBJ2-7|TRBV11-2|NA|NA
CASSFQGLREQYF
TGTGCCAGCAGCTTTCAGGGGTTGAGGGAGCAGTACTTC